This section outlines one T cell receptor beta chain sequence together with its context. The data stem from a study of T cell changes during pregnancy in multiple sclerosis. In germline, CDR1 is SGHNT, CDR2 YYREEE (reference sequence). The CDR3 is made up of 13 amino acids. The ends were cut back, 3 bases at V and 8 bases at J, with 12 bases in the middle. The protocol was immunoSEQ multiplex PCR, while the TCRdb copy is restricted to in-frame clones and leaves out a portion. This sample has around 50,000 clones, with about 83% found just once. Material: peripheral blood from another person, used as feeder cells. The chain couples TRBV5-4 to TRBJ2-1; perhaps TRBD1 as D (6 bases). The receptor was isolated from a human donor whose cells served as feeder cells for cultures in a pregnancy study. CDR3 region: CASSSLTGYEQFF. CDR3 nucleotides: TGTGCCAGCAGCTCTCTTACAGGGTATGAGCAGTTCTTC.